This TCR beta chain is from a study of cytomegalovirus exposure and HLA in healthy donors (TCRdb year 2017). Broadly, across the study: In an earlier analysis of roughly 590 of the donors, 250 to 350 Gb of sequence data and 100 million or so unique TCR beta sequences from roughly 200 million T cells were reported. Roughly 320 gigabases of sequencing data and around 85 million unique TCR sequences made up an early release that covered approximately 650 HLA-typed donors. Of the 300 to 450 genotyped donors, 75% to 85% were placed in the genetic ancestry cluster associated with self-reported Caucasian donors. The study aimed to test whether signatures of past pathogen exposure could be identified by cataloging public T cell receptors. The T cell repertoires of 700 or so subjects were profiled by immunosequencing and related to cytomegalovirus serostatus. Besides the first cohort of around 700 subjects, a separate validation cohort made up of roughly 120 different subjects was used. The study combined high-throughput TCR immunosequencing, statistical association of individual TCRs with disease status, and machine learning to predict cytomegalovirus infection status. In a later analysis, previously published TCR beta repertoires from several hundred donors were re-analyzed and high-resolution HLA genotyping was added so that TCR occurrence patterns could be studied. Rather than using new phenotypic data, the later analysis identified candidate immune exposures from TCR beta sequences and from how often those sequences occurred across donors. In an earlier analysis of a few hundred of the donors, high-throughput TCR beta sequencing was used to judge whether each TCR beta V gene segment behaved as functional or pseudogenic. Donor age, sex, ethnicity and CMV serostatus were compiled alongside the repertoire data. In a later genetic analysis, genome-wide SNP genotypes for about 60% of the 666 donors were used, and that subset was treated as a discovery cohort. All discovery cohort repertoires had been generated on a single sequencing platform. Both class I and class II loci were covered by HLA typing, at four-digit resolution. Typing coverage varied by locus: roughly 629-630 donors for A, B, C, DRB1 and DQB1; roughly 560 for DQA1; about 600 for DPA1; roughly 450 for DPB1. Roughly 5 DR-DQ haplotypes were handled as single units for association and clustering, since linkage in the cohort was strong. Among several hundred genotyped donors of the cohort, an average of approximately 200,000 unique TCR beta nucleotide sequences was sequenced per donor, of which 15% to 20% were non-productive.

What the work shows at the level of the full study, not this receptor alone: In a later analysis, TCR association rates were found to vary across HLA loci, with the most associated TCRs seen for DRB1 alleles and the fewest for HLA-C alleles. The sequencing pipeline was judged likely to have produced a cluster of highly shared sequence variants as a technical artifact. HLA typing was unavailable for some donors at each locus, so association tests used only the typed subset. Because counts were too low, about 18 rarely observed V segments, including chromosome 9 orphons, were left out of the earlier analysis of 587 of the donors. A later genetic analysis associated a missense DCLRE1C variant with V-gene and J-gene trimming of TCR beta chains, and an independent cohort replicated the association. The presence/absence analyses assumed that sequencing depth was roughly uniform across donors, and that assumption may not be true. In this cohort, only TCR beta chains were sequenced, and detectable features were limited by the absence of alpha or paired-chain data. The 87-base-pair reads could not distinguish some IMGT-functional V segments, including TRBV6-2 and TRBV6-3, so those segments were excluded. Correlated functional status among segregating V segments might reflect linkage disequilibrium, but an unknown experimental factor could not be ruled out. In a later analysis, about 16,000 TCR beta sequences were associated with specific HLA alleles at a false discovery rate of 0.05. Several of the top co-occurrence clusters appeared to be linked to parvovirus B19, influenza, CMV and Epstein-Barr virus, according to a later analysis. In an earlier analysis of more than 450 of the donors, most TCR beta V segments were observed in productive rearrangements about 90% or about 30% of the time, broadly matching IMGT annotations. The classifier was reported to diagnose cytomegalovirus status with high specificity and sensitivity in both the original and validation cohorts. A further reported finding was that TCR beta sequences accurately predicted the HLA-A and HLA-B alleles for most subjects in the first cohort. A later analysis found that HLA-associated TCR beta chains were more clonally expanded and had lower generation probabilities than equally common non-associated chains. According to a later genetic analysis, donors in an Asian-associated ancestry cluster had fewer N-insertions in productive TCRs than the roughly 670-donor mean. When HLA alleles, especially DR and DQ, strongly co-occurred, TCR associations were difficult to assign to individual alleles. Three of the identified cytomegalovirus-associated TCR beta chains were confirmed in vitro to be specific for cytomegalovirus antigens. According to a later analysis, most CMV-associated TCR beta chains appeared to be HLA-restricted, and the HLA associations seemed to be driven largely by CMV exposure. In the study, around 150 TCR beta chains were listed as associated with cytomegalovirus. For the cohort, immune exposure information was limited to CMV serostatus. According to the authors, the approach could potentially be generalized to other disease states and immunological phenotypes. Most TCR sequences were seen in very few donors, while some public TCRs were found in many individuals.

The cohort consisted of 600 to 750 healthy bone marrow donors. At the time of sampling, all cohort members were nominally healthy, though unrecorded immune exposures were likely present. The donor was CMV seropositive and belonged to the group of 270 or so seropositive cohort members. Every donor gave a peripheral blood sample, and the peripheral blood mononuclear cells from that sample were used for TCR beta sequencing. Genomic DNA extraction from the blood cell samples was performed with the Qiagen DNeasy Blood Extraction Kit. Library preparation was by the immunoSEQ multiplex PCR assay. For the multiplex PCR, a mixture combining 60 forward primers for TCR Vbeta segments and 13 reverse primers for TCR Jbeta segments was used. Amplification of the CDR3 region of rearranged TCR beta genes was performed with a multiplex PCR assay on genomic DNA. Amplified TCR beta libraries were sequenced as 87-base-pair reads on the Illumina HiSeq System. Per the source publication's procedure: In a later analysis, tens of millions of unique TCR beta chains were counted across the 650 to 750 repertoires, and around 11 million of these chains were shared by at least two donors. Raw reads were error-corrected and collapsed into unique sequences with a nearest-neighbor algorithm that merged closely related sequences to remove PCR and sequencing errors. To assign V, D and J gene segments, CDR3 sequences were aligned to IMGT reference sequences. For a sequence to be retained, at least a six-nucleotide match to both a V gene segment and a J gene segment was required. Rearrangements were called productive when the CDR3 lacked stop codons and stayed in frame with V and J; all others were non-productive. CDR3 was defined according to IMGT convention as the region running from the second conserved V-encoded cysteine to the conserved J-encoded phenylalanine. Sequences without an unambiguous match to a single V gene segment were excluded from the earlier analysis of 450 to 650 of the donors. In an earlier analysis of approximately 560 of the donors, a V segment was called functional when productive rearrangements were above 56.7%, and segregating when the standard deviation between donors exceeded 5%. A statistical classification framework was built to diagnose cytomegalovirus status from the catalog of TCR beta chain sequences. In a later analysis, V and J genes were assigned by comparing TCR nucleotide sequences against IMGT/GENE-DB human TR gene sequences. The TCRdist pipeline was used in a later analysis to assign CDR3 sequences and most-parsimonious VDJ recombination scenarios. In a later analysis, every TCR beta chain was defined by the combination of its CDR3 amino acid sequence and its V-gene family, and reads without a unique V-gene family were dropped. As a way to deal with suspected cross-contamination and a sequencing artifact, a later analysis dropped 450 to 600 nucleotide sequences that were highly shared and had low generation probability. For each public chain, a later analysis derived a clonal expansion index from normalized ranks of inferred template counts within each repertoire. Generation probabilities in a later analysis came from a VDJ recombination model fitted to out-of-frame rearrangements, and those results were checked against IGoR. A later analysis scored TCR-TCR, TCR-HLA and TCR-CMV co-occurrence with hypergeometric tests, applying a repertoire-size bias correction to TCR pairs. To estimate false discovery rates, a later analysis permuted the HLA or CMV assignments 20 times. A later analysis grouped co-occurring TCRs with DBSCAN, adding TCRdist sequence similarity when clustering within HLA-allele-positive subsets. Co-occurrence clustering excluded repertoires with fewer than 30,000 or more than 120,000 public chains, plus five with anomalous nucleotide sharing. TCRdb retrieved this table from immuneACCESS and kept in-frame rearrangements only. Not all clones are present; in checked studies, unresolved V genes account for under half, and no reason is known for the remainder. V, J and clone size are those of that table, while D and trimming were read from the DNA. Here the sample has approximately 170,000 clones; around 78% occur a single time. In total, the top ten clones hold around 2% of the sample.

In the germline V gene, CDR1 corresponds to SGHDT and CDR2 to YYEEEE. V loses 4 bases, J loses 3 bases, and the germline ends lie 20 bases apart. The CDR3 covers 16 residues, taking in both the cysteine and the phenylalanine. The entry retains the CDR3 DNA only, 48 bases that are in frame from base 1. This clone was found once. Its cognate antigen has yet to be identified. No much larger clonotype is one base removed from it; base qualities were not supplied. The origin of this receptor is a woman in her thirties in good health and CMV-seropositive. Recombination joined TRBV5-6 with TRBJ2-7; tentative D gene TRBD1, with 5 bases matching. Material: PBMCs. CDR3 region: CASSGLFSGIDYEQYF. The sequenced DNA: TGTGCCAGCAGCGGGCTATTTTCAGGGATCGACTACGAGCAGTACTTC.